These 13 T cell receptor beta chains originate from one sample sequenced in a study of cytomegalovirus exposure and HLA in healthy donors. Use of 60 Vbeta and 13 Jbeta primers characterized the PCR. Clones were sequenced by immunoSEQ multiplex PCR, and TCRdb holds only the in-frame ones, with some missing. The sample carries about 110,000 clones, about four fifths recorded once. Sequencing was carried out using PBMCs. The receptors shown here come from a man younger than 40 in good health and CMV-seropositive.

This clone appeared a single time. The junction departs from the called germline gene at one end, perhaps through a read error. This chain connects TRBV6-1 to TRBJ1-2; D is unclear. The CDR3 is 12 residues long. Germline CDR1 reads MNHNS; CDR2 reads SASEGT. The CDR3 DNA reads as TGTGCCAGCAGTTTTGAGGGATATGGCTACCCCTTC. Translating gives CASSFEGYGYPF.

The genes are TRBV25-1 and TRBJ2-1, with TRBD1 matching over 7 bases. Unmatched junction bases numbered 18, after V lost 8 bases and J lost 11 bases. CDR3 length equals 15 residues. CDR1 is MGHDK, CDR2 SYGVNS, per germline. CDR3 in amino acids: CASFSTGLNEGQQFF. The CDR3 nucleotides are TGTGCCAGCTTCTCGACAGGGCTCAATGAGGGACAGCAGTTCTTC.

There are a few counts of this clone. The junction differs from germline at one of its ends, possibly a read error. The V gene is TRBV10-2, the J gene TRBJ2-1; D unresolved. This CDR3 is built from 15 residues. In germline, CDR1 is WSHSY, CDR2 SAAADI. CDR3 loop: CASSESRATGVDQLF. In DNA, the CDR3 is TGCGCCAGCAGTGAGTCGCGTGCCACGGGTGTCGATCAACTCTTC.

This clone was seen more than once but under ten times. This chain connects TRBV5-1 to TRBJ1-5; D is unresolved. V lost 5 bases to trimming and J lost 0 bases, with 12 bases between them. The CDR3 is 15 residues long. From germline, CDR1 is SGHRS and CDR2 YFSETQ. Here the CDR3 DNA reads TGCGCCAGCAGAAGTGAGCCTTATAGCAATCAGCCCCAGCATTTT. Encoded protein: CASRSEPYSNQPQHF.

The V gene is TRBV28, the J gene TRBJ1-3; 8 bases are shared with TRBD1. The J segment lost 4 bases and the V segment lost 5 bases, leaving 10 bases of the junction unmatched. Germline V gene sequence: CDR1 MDHEN, CDR2 SYDVKM. CDR3 size: 16 residues. DNA for the CDR3: TGTGCCAGCAGTATCCCGGGGACAGGACGAGGAAACACCATATATTTT. The encoded protein is CASSIPGTGRGNTIYF.

This clone was detected only once. The rearrangement uses TRBV5-6 and TRBJ2-7, with a weak D call TRBD1 (5 bases). The germline gives CDR1 SGHDT, CDR2 YYEEEE. The germline V and J ends were trimmed by 4 bases and 7 bases, with 18 bases remaining between them. This CDR3 region has 14 residues. The CDR3 sequence is CASSPVRQPGEQYF. In DNA, the CDR3 is TGTGCCAGCAGCCCCGTGAGACAGCCCGGGGAGCAGTACTTC.

The rearrangement uses TRBV27 and TRBJ2-1, with 10 bases lining up with TRBD1. This CDR3 is built from 15 residues. J lost 9 bases, V lost 6 bases, and 11 bases had no gene match. CDR1 MNHEY and CDR2 SMNVEV come from the germline V gene (reference sequence). CDR3 region: CASRPKRDRGSEQFF. CDR3 DNA sequence: TGTGCCAGCAGGCCCAAAAGGGACAGGGGCAGTGAGCAGTTCTTC.

The V gene is TRBV5-4, the J gene TRBJ2-5; D remains unclear. Between the trimmed V and J ends, which lost 4 bases and 1 base, there was a span of 11 bases. Germline V gene lookup returns CDR1 SGHNT and CDR2 YYREEE (reference sequence). The CDR3 runs to 14 residues. The CDR3 DNA follows: TGTGCCAGCAGCCCGGAGACCCTCCAAGAGACCCAGTACTTC. Translating it yields CASSPETLQETQYF.

The chain uses TRBV30 and TRBJ2-1; TRBD1 matches at 8 bases. With 0 bases clipped from V and 8 bases from J, the junction kept 3 bases outside the gene matches. The germline CDR1 and CDR2 sequences are GTSNPN and SVGIG (reference sequence). CDR3 length: 13 residues. The CDR3 coding sequence is TGTGCCTGGAGTGTGGACAGGGAGGATGAGCAGTTCTTC. Its protein is CAWSVDREDEQFF.

The rearrangement joins TRBV2 to TRBJ1-2; possible D gene TRBD1, 5 bases. Per germline, CDR1 SNHLY and CDR2 FYNNEI. Trimming took off 7 bases at V and 4 bases at J, with 22 bases between the two ends. This CDR3 contains 16 residues. The CDR3: CASTPTGTAISYGYTF. For the CDR3, the DNA is TGTGCCAGCACCCCCACAGGAACAGCTATTTCCTATGGCTACACCTTC.

Concerning this clone itself: One end of the junction is discordant with germline, which a read error may explain. The chain recombines TRBV2 with TRBJ1-2; 8 nucleotides agree with TRBD1. In germline, CDR1 is SNHLY, CDR2 FYNNEI. The CDR3 has 13 residues. CDR3 in amino acids: CASVENTGQGYPF. DNA of the CDR3: TGTGCCAGCGTAGAAAACACAGGACAGGGCTACCCCTTC.

In its sample, this clone was seen once. Compared with germline, one end of the junction differs, possibly owing to a read error. The V call is TRBV27, the J call TRBJ2-4; the D gene is possibly TRBD1 (5 bases). CDR1 and CDR2 (germline): MNHEY, SMNVEV (reference sequence). This CDR3 is 11 amino acids long. Here the CDR3 reads CASSRYWTDNF. The CDR3 DNA is TGTGCCAGCAGTCGCTATTGGACGGACAACTTC.

The genes are TRBV5-4 and TRBJ2-2, with a tentative D call TRBD2 (5 bases). The V gene lost 6 bases and the J gene lost 4 bases, with 10 bases spanning the gap. Looked up from germline, CDR1 is SGHNT and CDR2 is YYREEE (reference sequence). The CDR3 spans 13 residues. CDR3 sequence: CASTGGGTGELFF. In DNA, the CDR3 is TGTGCCAGCACCGGAGGCGGCACCGGGGAGCTGTTTTTT.